This T cell receptor beta chain is from a study of T cells in narcolepsy. TCRdb keeps only in-frame clones here, not all; method: immunoSEQ multiplex PCR. This table holds over 20,000 clones, about 91% found once. Germline lookup yields CDR1 SGHVS and CDR2 FQNEAQ. CDR3 length: 16 amino acids. The V end lost 5 bases, the J end lost 0 bases, and 14 bases lay between the germline ends. The chain couples TRBV7-8 to TRBJ1-5, with D maybe TRBD1 (6 bases). The origin of this receptor is a human donor with narcolepsy. Sequencing was carried out using CD45RA- memory CD4+ T cells from PBMCs. CDR3 sequence: CASSERQDYSNQPQHF. CDR3 nucleotide sequence: TGTGCCAGCAGCGAAAGACAGGATTATAGCAATCAGCCCCAGCATTTT.